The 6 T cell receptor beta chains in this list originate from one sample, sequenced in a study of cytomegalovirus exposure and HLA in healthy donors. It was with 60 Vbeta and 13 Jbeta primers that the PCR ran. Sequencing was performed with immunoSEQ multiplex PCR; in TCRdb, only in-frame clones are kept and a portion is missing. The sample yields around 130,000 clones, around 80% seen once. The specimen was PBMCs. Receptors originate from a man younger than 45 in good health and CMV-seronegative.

DNA of the CDR3: TGTGCCAGTAAAGGGACAAGCAATGAGCAGTTCTTC. Translating gives CASKGTSNEQFF. This chain uses TRBV19 with TRBJ2-1; D is perhaps TRBD1 (6 bases). This CDR3 region has 12 residues. The ends were cut back, 7 bases at V and 6 bases at J, with 10 bases in the middle. Germline loops: CDR1 LNHDA, CDR2 SQIVND (reference sequence).

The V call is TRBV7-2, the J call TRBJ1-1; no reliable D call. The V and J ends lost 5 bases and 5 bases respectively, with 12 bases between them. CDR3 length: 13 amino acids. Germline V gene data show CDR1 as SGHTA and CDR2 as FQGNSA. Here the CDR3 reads CASSPPTGTEAFF. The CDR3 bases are TGTGCCAGCAGCCCTCCGACGGGGACTGAAGCTTTCTTT. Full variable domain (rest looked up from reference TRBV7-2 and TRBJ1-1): GAGVSQSPSNKVTEKGKDVELRCDPISGHTALYWYRQSLGQGLEFLIYFQGNSAPDKSGLPSDRFSAERTGGSVSTLTIQRTQQEDSAVYLCASSPPTGTEAFFGQGTRLTVV.

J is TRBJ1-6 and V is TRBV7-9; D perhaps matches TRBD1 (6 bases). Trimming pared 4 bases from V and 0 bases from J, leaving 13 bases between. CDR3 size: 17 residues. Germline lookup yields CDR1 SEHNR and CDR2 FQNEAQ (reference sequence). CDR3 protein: CASSSDRPSSYNSPLHF. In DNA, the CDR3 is TGTGCCAGCAGCTCCGACAGGCCGAGCTCCTATAATTCACCCCTCCACTTT.

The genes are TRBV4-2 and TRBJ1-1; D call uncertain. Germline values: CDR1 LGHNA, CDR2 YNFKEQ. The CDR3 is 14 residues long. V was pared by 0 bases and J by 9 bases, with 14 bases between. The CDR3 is CASSQDPGPGKAFF. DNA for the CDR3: TGTGCCAGCAGCCAAGATCCCGGTCCCGGGAAAGCTTTCTTT.

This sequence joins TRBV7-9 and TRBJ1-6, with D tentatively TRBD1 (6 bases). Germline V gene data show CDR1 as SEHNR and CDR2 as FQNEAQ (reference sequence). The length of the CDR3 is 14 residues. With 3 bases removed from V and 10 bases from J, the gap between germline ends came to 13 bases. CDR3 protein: CASSFTGSESPLHF. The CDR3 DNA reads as TGTGCCAGCAGCTTTACAGGGTCAGAATCACCCCTCCACTTT.

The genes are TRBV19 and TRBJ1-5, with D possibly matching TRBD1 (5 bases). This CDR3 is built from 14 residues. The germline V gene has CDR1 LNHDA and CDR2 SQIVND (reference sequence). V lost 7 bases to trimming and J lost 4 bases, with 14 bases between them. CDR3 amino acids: CASKAGNRNQPQHF. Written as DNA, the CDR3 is TGTGCCAGTAAGGCAGGGAACAGGAATCAGCCCCAGCATTTT.